This TCR beta chain was recorded in a study of blood T cell repertoires in COVID-19. Overall study: Whether acute or convalescent, the COVID-19 samples came from the United States, Italy and Spain. Sample material is recorded as cDNA or gDNA derived from T cells, B-cell-depleted T cells, or PBMCs.

Authors' processing steps: How many nucleated cells were present was estimated from reference gene primer amplification. TCRdb keeps only in-frame clones here, not all; method: immunoSEQ multiplex PCR. V, J and clone size are those of that table, while D and trimming were read from the DNA. The sample yields 30,000 to 35,000 clones, around 86% seen once. Sequencing was carried out using peripheral blood. The TCR sequence derives from a man aged 60 to 69 with active COVID-19.

CDR3 DNA sequence: TGTGCCAGCTCACCCCAGGGGAACACTGAAGCTTTCTTT. This translates into CASSPQGNTEAFF. The chain uses TRBV18 and TRBJ1-1; D may be TRBD1 (5 bases). Germline V CDR1 and CDR2: KGHSH, LQKENI. Trimming removed 3 bases from V and 1 base from J, with 6 bases in between. The CDR3 is made up of 13 amino acids.